This is a list of T cell receptor beta chains from one sample in a study of graft-versus-host responses after intestinal transplantation. Their antigens are not known. Generated by immunoSEQ multiplex PCR, the TCRdb table keeps only in-frame clones and is missing some. The table has tens of thousands of clones, 88% seen once; the top ten hold approximately 0.3%. Sequencing was performed on unstimulated CD4+ T cells sorted from spleen or lymph node cells, taken before transplant. The receptors originated from a human donor who was the organ donor for an intestinal transplant. CDR3s include the opening cysteine and the closing phenylalanine or tryptophan. Each record gives: clone size, D gene, J gene, V gene, CDR3 DNA, CDR3 protein. D genes are given only for firm matches. Size is omitted from some rows. Given values are once, few, many or a class for expanded clones.

>once|TRBD2|TRBJ2-3|TRBV29-1
TGCAGCGTTGGGCGGGGGGACACAGATACGCAGTATTTT
CSVGRGDTDTQYF
>NA|NA|TRBJ2-1|TRBV4-3
TGCGCCAGCAGCCAAGAACGAGGGAGTGAGCAGTTCTTC
CASSQERGSEQFF
>NA|NA|TRBJ2-5|TRBV27
TGTGCCAGCAGACAACAGGGATCGGAAGAGACCCAGTACTTC
CASRQQGSEETQYF
>NA|NA|TRBJ2-7|TRBV14
TGTGCCAGCAGCCCACATGGGGGCGACGAGCAGTACTTC
CASSPHGGDEQYF
>NA|TRBD2|TRBJ2-7|TRBV4-2
TGTGCCAGCAGCCAAGCGGGGGGACTCTCCTACGAGCAGTACTTC
CASSQAGGLSYEQYF
>NA|NA|TRBJ1-5|TRBV7-2
TGTGCCAGCAGCTTAGTAGGGGGGGCGCTTCAGGATCAGCCCCAGCATTTT
CASSLVGGALQDQPQHF
>NA|TRBD1|TRBJ1-1|TRBV5-1
TGCGCCAGCAGCGCGCGGACAGGTATGAACACTGAAGCTTTCTTT
CASSARTGMNTEAFF
>NA|NA|TRBJ2-5|TRBV10-3
TGTGCCATCAGTGACCCGAAGCCCGATCGCCAAGAGACCCAGTACTTC
CAISDPKPDRQETQYF
>NA|NA|TRBJ1-1|TRBV5-4
TGTGCCAGCAGCTTGTCGGGGGGGGGCACTGAAGCTTTCTTT
CASSLSGGGTEAFF
>NA|TRBD1|TRBJ1-4|TRBV6-5
TGTGCCAGCAGTTTACTCCCCGGACAGGCAGAAAAACTGTTTTTT
CASSLLPGQAEKLFF
>NA|TRBD2|TRBJ2-7|TRBV19
TGTGCCAGTAGTATGGGGACTAGCGGACCCTACGAGCAGTACTTC
CASSMGTSGPYEQYF
>NA|TRBD1|TRBJ1-3|TRBV7-9
TGTGCCAGCAGCTTAGCGTGGAGGGGGCCTAATCCTGGAAACACCATATATTTT
CASSLAWRGPNPGNTIYF
>NA|NA|TRBJ2-7|TRBV25-1
TGTGCCAGCAATAGAAACAGGTGCGATACCTACGAGCAGTACTTC
CASNRNRCDTYEQYF
>NA|TRBD1|TRBJ2-5|TRBV29-1
TGCAGCGTCGTGGGACAGGGGTGGGCAGAGACCCAGTACTTC
CSVVGQGWAETQYF
>NA|NA|TRBJ1-1|TRBV27
TGTGCCAGCAGCGCAGCCCTACGGGGCACTGAAGCTTTCTTT
CASSAALRGTEAFF
>NA|NA|TRBJ2-7|TRBV20-1
TGCAGTGCCATTAGCCCCTACGAGCAGTACTTC
CSAISPYEQYF
>NA|NA|TRBJ2-7|TRBV28
TGTGCCAGCTTTCTAGTAGGCGGTTACGAGCAGTACTTC
CASFLVGGYEQYF
>NA|NA|TRBJ1-3|TRBV7-3
TGTGCCAGCAGCTTACAGGCTGGAAACACCATATATTTT
CASSLQAGNTIYF
>few|NA|TRBJ2-3|TRBV6-6
TGTGCCAGCAGGCGGGGCACAGATACGCAGTATTTT
CASRRGTDTQYF
>once|NA|TRBJ1-5|TRBV7-2
TGTGCCAGCAGCCCTCAGATTTATAGCAATCAGCCCCAGCATTTT
CASSPQIYSNQPQHF
>NA|NA|TRBJ2-2|TRBV6-1
TGTGCCAGCAGTGCCCGGAAAAGGGGAACCGGGGAGCTGTTTTTT
CASSARKRGTGELFF
>NA|NA|TRBJ2-7|TRBV9
TGTGCCAGCAGCGTAGGGCCAGGTCGCTCCTACGAGCAGTACTTC
CASSVGPGRSYEQYF
>NA|TRBD1|TRBJ2-7|TRBV5-1
TGCGCCAGCACCGGACAGGTCGGCCACGAGCAGTACTTC
CASTGQVGHEQYF
>NA|TRBD1|TRBJ2-3|TRBV5-1
TGCGCCAGCAGCTTGGGCGGACAGGGGACAGATACGCAGTATTTT
CASSLGGQGTDTQYF
>NA|NA|TRBJ2-1|TRBV2
TGTGCCAGCAGTTCCAAGGACAGATGGAATGAGCAGTTCTTC
CASSSKDRWNEQFF
>NA|NA|TRBJ1-4|TRBV14
TGTGCCAGCAGCCAGGGGGGTGCTATTGAAAAACTGTTTTTT
CASSQGGAIEKLFF
>NA|NA|TRBJ1-1|TRBV2
TGTGCCAGCTTCTTCTCAGGCCGAAGTACTGAAGCTTTCTTT
CASFFSGRSTEAFF
>NA|TRBD2|TRBJ2-3|TRBV28
TGTGCCACCGAGACTAGCGGGAGCTACTATCTCACAGATACGCAGTATTTT
CATETSGSYYLTDTQYF
>NA|NA|TRBJ2-7|TRBV7-2
TGTGCCAGCAGCTACGGGACTCCCCTCGTTTACGAGCAGTACTTC
CASSYGTPLVYEQYF
>NA|TRBD2|TRBJ2-1|TRBV5-6
TGTGCCAGCAGCCCATCGGGGGGAAATGAGCAGTTCTTC
CASSPSGGNEQFF
>NA|TRBD2|TRBJ2-7|TRBV2
TGTGCCAGCGGACTTGAGACTAGCGGACTGGGGTACTCCTACGAGCAGTACTTC
CASGLETSGLGYSYEQYF
>NA|NA|TRBJ1-3|TRBV15
TGTGCCACCAGCAGAGGGGGAGTCTCTGGAAACACCATATATTTT
CATSRGGVSGNTIYF
>once|NA|TRBJ2-1|TRBV14
TGTGCCAGCAGCCAAGGCGGAACTCGAGGGCAGTTCTTC
CASSQGGTRGQFF
>NA|NA|TRBJ2-1|TRBV18
TGTGCCAGCTCACCACTCCCCCAGTCAGATCAGTTCTTC
CASSPLPQSDQFF
>NA|NA|TRBJ2-7|TRBV21-1
TGTGCCAGCAGCATTCGGAAGCGGTGCCTCTACGAGCAGTACTTC
CASSIRKRCLYEQYF
>few|TRBD2|TRBJ2-7|TRBV7-2
TGTGCCAGCAGCCTAAGGACTAGCGGGGCCTACGAGCAGTACTTC
CASSLRTSGAYEQYF
>NA|TRBD1|TRBJ1-4|TRBV7-6
TGTGCCAGCAGCTCCCGGGACAGGGGGCGCGTAGGGGAAAAACTGTTTTTT
CASSSRDRGRVGEKLFF
>NA|TRBD1|TRBJ1-3|TRBV9
TGTGCCAGCAGCACCCAGACAGGGTCTGGAAACACCATATATTTT
CASSTQTGSGNTIYF
>NA|NA|TRBJ1-2|TRBV6-1
TGTGCCAGCAGACCCTCACAGCATGGCTACACCTTC
CASRPSQHGYTF
>NA|NA|TRBJ2-3|TRBV2
TGTGCCAGCAGGGAGGACACAGATACGCAGTATTTT
CASREDTDTQYF
>NA|NA|TRBJ2-3|TRBV28
TGTGCCAGCAAGGCGGATGCAGATACGCAGTATTTT
CASKADADTQYF
>NA|TRBD1|TRBJ1-4|TRBV28
TGTGCCAGCAGTTCAACCGGGACAGGCTATCAACTGTTTTTT
CASSSTGTGYQLFF
>NA|NA|TRBJ1-1|TRBV5-1
TGCGCCAGCAGCTTGGGGGCCTACACTGAAGCTTTCTTT
CASSLGAYTEAFF
>once|NA|TRBJ1-2|TRBV5-5
TGTGCCAGCAGCTTATCAGGGTGGGCCTATGGCTACACCTTC
CASSLSGWAYGYTF
>NA|NA|TRBJ1-5|TRBV9
TGTGCCAGCAGCGTAGGGGGGGGGAATCAGCCCCAGCATTTT
CASSVGGGNQPQHF
>NA|TRBD1|TRBJ2-7|TRBV15
TGTGCCACCAGCAGAGCCAGGGGACAGCAATCCTACGAGCAGTACTTC
CATSRARGQQSYEQYF
>NA|NA|TRBJ2-3|TRBV23-1
TGCGCCAGCAGTCAACGGGGGGCCACAGATACGCAGTATTTT
CASSQRGATDTQYF
>NA|NA|TRBJ2-5|TRBV4-3
TGCGCCAGCAGCCAAGATCGGGAGACCCAGTACTTC
CASSQDRETQYF
>NA|NA|TRBJ2-7|TRBV7-2
TGTGCCAGCAGCTTCTCAGGGTTCAACGAGCAGTACTTC
CASSFSGFNEQYF
>NA|TRBD1|TRBJ1-4|TRBV5-4
TGTGCTCCGGGACAGACTAATGAAAAACTGTTTTTT
CAPGQTNEKLFF
>NA|TRBD1|TRBJ1-2|TRBV5-4
TGTGCCAGCAGCGGACAGACAGGGGGAAGGTCTGGCTACACCTTC
CASSGQTGGRSGYTF
>NA|NA|TRBJ2-5|TRBV27
TGTGCCAGCAGCAGACTGGCAGAGTACCAAGAGACCCAGTACTTC
CASSRLAEYQETQYF
>NA|TRBD2|TRBJ2-1|TRBV27
TGTGCCAGCAGCTTGAGCAGCGGGAGGGTGAATGAGCAGTTCTTC
CASSLSSGRVNEQFF
>NA|NA|TRBJ2-1|TRBV5-1
TGCGCCAGCAGCTTCCGGGAGAGTTCCTACAATGAGCAGTTCTTC
CASSFRESSYNEQFF
>NA|NA|TRBJ2-3|TRBV7-3
TGTGCCAGCAGCTTCTTTTCAGCGGAGGCAGATACGCAGTATTTT
CASSFFSAEADTQYF
>NA|NA|TRBJ2-3|TRBV5-1
TGCGCCAGCAGCTTGGGCCCAGGTAGCACAGATACGCAGTATTTT
CASSLGPGSTDTQYF
>NA|TRBD1|TRBJ2-4|TRBV28
TGTGCCAGCAGGAACCGGGACAGTACCACCCTAGCCAAAAACATTCAGTACTTC
CASRNRDSTTLAKNIQYF
>once|NA|TRBJ2-5|TRBV5-1
TGCGCCAGCAGCTTGGGTCGGGGAGAGACCCAGTACTTC
CASSLGRGETQYF
>NA|NA|TRBJ1-3|TRBV5-5
TGTGCCAGCAGCTTGGGCCAGGACAGAAACACCATATATTTT
CASSLGQDRNTIYF
>NA|NA|TRBJ1-5|TRBV6-1
TGTGCCAGCAGTGAACATTTTGGCAGGGCACAGCCCCAGCATTTT
CASSEHFGRAQPQHF